What follows are 21 T cell receptor beta chains derived from one specimen sequenced in a study of human T cells and chemical hapten exposure. The starting material, unfractionated whole blood, was used for total RNA extraction. Each CDR3 protein gets one entry after TCRdb re-called the 5' RACE reads with MiXCR. The sample carries some 78,000 distinct CDR3 sequences, roughly 8% recorded once. These TCRs come from a male donor in good health.

This sequence joins TRBV5-4 and TRBJ1-3; no reliable D call. From germline, CDR1 is SGHNT and CDR2 YYREEE (reference sequence). This CDR3 spans 14 amino acids. V lost 1 base and J lost 1, with 6 bases in between. CDR3: CASSLSGSGNTIYF. CDR3 nucleotide sequence: TGTGCCAGCAGCTTGTCTGGGTCTGGAAACACCATATATTTT.

A few counts support this clonotype. V usage is TRBV6-6 and J usage is TRBJ2-3; perhaps D is TRBD1 or TRBD2 (6 bases each). V was shortened by 4 bases and J by 0 bases, with 11 bases between the two germline ends. This CDR3 is 15 amino acids long. Germline CDR1 is MNHNY and CDR2 is SVGAGI (reference sequence). CDR3 sequence (DNA): TGTGCCAGCAGTTTAGGGGGAGGAAGCACAGATACGCAGTATTTT. It encodes CASSLGGGSTDTQYF.

The J gene is TRBJ2-7, the V gene TRBV29-1; 7 nucleotides line up with TRBD1. The CDR3 spans 14 residues. With V trimmed by 5 bases and J by 0 bases, 7 bases remained unmatched. Germline assignment: CDR1 SQVTM and CDR2 ANQGSEA. CDR3 amino acids: CSVWDSLSSYEQYF. For the CDR3, the DNA is TGCAGCGTTTGGGACAGCCTTAGCTCCTACGAGCAGTACTTC.

This clonotype showed up many times. The chain uses TRBV27 and TRBJ2-7, with TRBD2 identical over 8 bases. Germline trimming cut 5 bases from V and 4 bases from J; bases unmatched to any gene: 1. The CDR3 totals 12 residues. Germline V gene data show CDR1 as MNHEY and CDR2 as SMNVEV (reference sequence). CDR3 nucleotide sequence: TGTGCCAGCAGTCGGGGGGGGTACGAGCAGTACTTC. It yields the protein CASSRGGYEQYF.

This clonotype was picked up many times. The chain couples TRBV27 to TRBJ2-1; 9 bases are a match to TRBD1. Germline V gives CDR1 MNHEY, CDR2 SMNVEV (reference sequence). V was clipped by 7 bases and J by 5 bases; unmatched bases: 9. CDR3 size: 15 residues. The CDR3 loop is CASTMGTGIDNEQFF. CDR3 coding DNA: TGTGCCAGCACCATGGGGACAGGGATTGACAATGAGCAGTTCTTC.

This clonotype has a handful of counts. This chain links TRBV6-6 with TRBJ1-6; perhaps TRBD1 as D (5 bases). The V end lost 4 bases, the J end lost 8 bases, and 6 bases lay between the germline ends. The germline V gene encodes CDR1 MNHNY and CDR2 SVGAGI (reference sequence). The length of the CDR3 is 12 residues. The CDR3, as DNA: TGTGCCAGCAGTTCACAGGATTCACCCCTCCACTTT. Translated: CASSSQDSPLHF.

This clonotype has more than one count but fewer than ten. The chain joins TRBV2 to TRBJ1-5; TRBD1 is a possible D gene (6 bases). Germline values: CDR1 SNHLY, CDR2 FYNNEI. This CDR3 contains 15 residues. The ends were cut back, 2 bases at V and 0 bases at J, with 8 bases in the middle. CDR3 nucleotide sequence: TGTGCCAGCAGTGAACGGGGGCATAGCAATCAGCCCCAGCATTTT. Translation gives CASSERGHSNQPQHF.

The gene calls are TRBV12-3 or TRBV12-4 and TRBJ2-5; TRBD1 matches 9 bases. The CDR3 spans 16 residues. V dropped 5 bases and J dropped 2; count of bases not matched to a gene: 9. CDR3 nucleotide sequence: TGTGCCAGCAGTCCGGGACAGGGATGGGGACAAGAGACCCAGTACTTC. Protein product: CASSPGQGWGQETQYF.

This clonotype was recorded at least ten times. The rearrangement uses TRBV6-5 and TRBJ2-7; possibly TRBD1 for D (6 bases). The germline V gene has CDR1 MNHEY and CDR2 SVGAGI. Trimming took off 4 bases at V and 7 bases at J, with 14 bases between the two ends. This CDR3 contains 13 residues. The CDR3 here is CASSSPQGREQYF. As DNA, the CDR3 is TGTGCCAGCAGTTCTCCACAGGGAAGGGAGCAGTACTTC.

This clonotype was seen repeatedly, ten times or more. This chain uses TRBV27 with TRBJ1-1; TRBD1 matches at 7 bases. CDR1 MNHEY and CDR2 SMNVEV come from the germline V gene (reference sequence). The trim removed 5 bases at V and 4 bases at J, leaving 1 base unmatched. The CDR3 loop spans 12 amino acids. This chain's CDR3 is CASSTGATEAFF. DNA for the CDR3: TGTGCCAGCAGTACAGGGGCCACTGAAGCTTTCTTT.

The V gene is TRBV20-1, the J gene TRBJ2-3; TRBD1 matches 9 bases. With V trimmed by 0 bases and J by 4 bases, 5 bases remained unmatched. Germline assignment: CDR1 DFQATT and CDR2 SNEGSKA (reference sequence). The CDR3 consists of 15 residues. The chain's CDR3 is CSARDGTGYPDTQYF. The CDR3 nucleotides read TGCAGTGCTAGAGATGGGACAGGGTATCCAGATACGCAGTATTTT.

This clonotype was detected ten times or more. The chain employs TRBV20-1 and TRBJ1-5; 11 bases map to TRBD1. The J segment lost 7 bases and the V segment lost 0 bases, leaving 8 bases of the junction unmatched. The CDR3 has 16 amino acids. CDR1 is DFQATT, CDR2 SNEGSKA, per germline (reference sequence). CDR3 protein: CSARDRDRGDGQPQHF. CDR3 DNA: TGCAGTGCTAGAGATAGGGACAGGGGGGATGGACAGCCCCAGCATTTT.

The chain has TRBV29-1 and TRBJ2-2; possibly TRBD1 for D (6 bases). Looked up from germline, CDR1 is SQVTM and CDR2 is ANQGSEA. CDR3 length equals 13 residues. V lost 7 bases, J lost 2 bases, and 11 bases lay in between. The CDR3 sequence: CSGHRDNTGELFF. The CDR3, as DNA: TGCAGCGGGCACAGGGATAACACCGGGGAGCTGTTTTTT.

At least ten counts were recorded for this clonotype. J is TRBJ2-7 and V is TRBV29-1, with 9 bases fitting TRBD1. The CDR3 covers 14 residues. With V trimmed by 4 bases and J by 0 bases, 4 bases remained unmatched. The V gene's germline CDR1 is SQVTM and CDR2 ANQGSEA. The CDR3 DNA sequence: TGCAGCGTTGTTCGGGGACAGGGCTCCTACGAGCAGTACTTC. Protein product: CSVVRGQGSYEQYF.

This clonotype was observed a few times. The chain employs TRBV12-3 or TRBV12-4 and TRBJ2-1, with 7 bases that match TRBD2. The CDR3 runs to 14 residues. Germline trimming cut 8 bases from V and 0 bases from J; bases unmatched to any gene: 4. The CDR3 coding sequence is TGTGCCAGCGGGGGGGGGGACTCCTACAATGAGCAGTTCTTC. As protein: CASGGGDSYNEQFF.

Ten or more counts support this clonotype. This chain connects TRBV5-8 to TRBJ1-4; no clear D. Germline loops: CDR1 SGHTS, CDR2 YDEGEE. V was clipped by 7 bases and J by 3 bases, with 19 bases between them. The CDR3 contains 16 residues. Written as DNA, the CDR3 is TGTGCCAGCGTACCACTACGGAGGGAAGCTAATGAAAAACTGTTTTTT. Translated, it gives CASVPLRREANEKLFF.

Only a few counts were recorded for this clonotype. This rearrangement joins TRBV5-1 to TRBJ2-6; TRBD2 might be the D (6 bases). The CDR3 has 21 residues. The V end was cut by 4 bases, the J end by 1 base, with 27 bases between. Looked up from germline, CDR1 is SGHRS and CDR2 is YFSETQ. CDR3 amino acids: CASSPRGALDLGRSGANVLTF. The DNA of the CDR3 is TGCGCCAGCAGCCCCCGTGGGGCTTTAGACCTTGGGAGGTCTGGGGCCAACGTCCTGACTTTC.

This clonotype was seen ten or more times. The chain uses TRBV6-2 or TRBV6-3 and TRBJ1-5, with D perhaps TRBD1 (6 bases). Germline V gene sequence: CDR1 MNHEY, CDR2 SVGEGT. The CDR3 spans 16 residues. Trimming pared 2 bases from V and 3 bases from J, leaving 14 bases between. The CDR3 protein is CASSYGGGFANQPQHF. Here the CDR3 DNA reads TGTGCCAGCAGTTACGGGGGCGGGTTCGCCAATCAGCCCCAGCATTTT.

This clonotype was picked up many times. The chain carries TRBV12-3 or TRBV12-4 and TRBJ1-1; 7 positions match TRBD1. J lost 6 bases, V lost 5 bases, and 9 bases had no gene match. The CDR3 is 14 amino acids. The CDR3 DNA reads as TGTGCCAGCAGTCAGACAGGGCAATCAGCTGAAGCTTTCTTT. It specifies CASSQTGQSAEAFF.

This clonotype was seen more than once but under ten times. The rearrangement joins TRBV3-1 to TRBJ2-7, with a possible D match to TRBD1 (5 bases). The CDR3 has 15 residues. Germline V lookup: CDR1 LGHDT, CDR2 YNNKEL (reference sequence). Deletions cut 4 bases from V and 2 bases from J, with 15 bases between. This CDR3 is CASSPEDIPAYEQYF. Written as DNA, the CDR3 is TGTGCCAGCAGCCCAGAGGACATCCCAGCCTACGAGCAGTACTTC.

This clonotype was seen at least ten times. The chain employs TRBV4-2 and TRBJ2-3; 11 bases agree with TRBD2. The CDR3 has 17 residues. The germline V gene encodes CDR1 LGHNA and CDR2 YNFKEQ. V shed 0 bases, J shed 4 bases, and the junction held 6 bases outside the gene matches. The CDR3 sequence is CASSQDTLAGGPDTQYF. The CDR3 DNA reads as TGTGCCAGCAGCCAAGATACCCTAGCGGGGGGCCCAGATACGCAGTATTTT.